This TCR beta chain was sequenced during a study of T-cell reconstitution after alpha-beta-depleted transplantation in children. Germline V gene sequence: CDR1 KGHSH, CDR2 LQKENI. This CDR3 spans 16 amino acids. After removal of 3 bases from V and 6 bases from J, the junction contained 9 bases not matched to a gene. This clonotype has ten or more counts. Its target is unknown. Study observations and caveats: Expanded graft clones, several hundred of them, were reportedly the source of alpha-beta T cells about two months after transplant.

Unique molecular identifiers tagged the TCRbeta library. TCRdb reprocessed the PCR reads with MiXCR, giving one entry per CDR3 protein. The table shows almost 250,000 distinct CDR3 sequences, with about 25% occurring only once. The rearrangement uses TRBV18 and TRBJ2-2, with 8 bases identical to TRBD2. The TCR comes from a girl aged 2 to 10 with Fanconi anemia, due to receive a stem cell transplant. The specimen comprised PBMCs, sampled before TCRalphabeta/CD19-depleted stem cell transplant. The CDR3 DNA sequence: TGTGCCAGCTCACCCTTACCGGGACTAGTTTCCGGGGAGCTGTTTTTT. Amino acids: CASSPLPGLVSGELFF.